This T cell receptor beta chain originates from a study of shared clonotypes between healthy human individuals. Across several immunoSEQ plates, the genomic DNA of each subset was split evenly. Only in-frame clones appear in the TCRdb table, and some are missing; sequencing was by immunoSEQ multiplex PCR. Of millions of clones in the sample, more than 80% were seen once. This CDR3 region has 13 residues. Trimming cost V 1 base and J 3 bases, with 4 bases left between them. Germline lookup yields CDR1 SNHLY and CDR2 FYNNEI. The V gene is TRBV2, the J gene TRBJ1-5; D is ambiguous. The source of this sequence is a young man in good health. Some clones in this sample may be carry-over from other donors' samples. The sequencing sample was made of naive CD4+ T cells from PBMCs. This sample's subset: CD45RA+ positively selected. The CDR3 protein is CASSEGINQPQHF. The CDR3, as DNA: TGTGCCAGCAGTGAAGGGATCAATCAGCCCCAGCATTTT.